This TCR beta chain was retrieved from a study of blood T cells in healthy people across ages. V trimming: 0 bases; J trimming: 4 bases; junction bases outside the gene matches: 4. Germline V lookup: CDR1 ENHRY, CDR2 SYGVKD. The CDR3 runs to 16 residues. With a J-beta primer mix and a sample-barcoded 5' primer, a second PCR ran roughly 6 to 12 cycles. In TCRdb, the 5' RACE reads were re-called with MiXCR into one record per CDR3 protein. Seen here are more than 750,000 distinct CDR3 sequences, 25% to 35% observed once, and the top ten hold 10% to 13%. This clonotype was seen more than once but under ten times. The antigen remains unidentified. Broader study findings: In long-lived donors, naive CD4+ cell counts and diversity exceeded those of aged donors.

The sample was also linked to a second study, of T cells of mothers and their children. That report adds: Per child, 3 million or so TCR beta CDR3 reads were obtained, against over 9 million per mother.

Sequencing was done on a sample of blood. This receptor was obtained from a woman in her 40s in good health. The chain recombines TRBV10-3 with TRBJ2-2, with TRBD1 identical over 8 bases. In DNA, the CDR3 is TGTGCCATCAGTGAGTCGACAGGGGCGAGCACCGGGGAGCTGTTTTTT. Translation: CAISESTGASTGELFF.